The 28 T cell receptor beta chains reported below all come from one sample, sequenced in a study of T-cell memory formation after mild COVID-19. TCRdb ran MiXCR on the 5' RACE reads and lists one entry per CDR3 protein. The table includes hundreds of thousands of distinct CDR3 sequences, roughly 18% detected once. The specimen sequenced was PBMCs or a T cell subset sorted from them (not recorded which). These receptor sequences come from an adult woman who had mild COVID-19 (a few samples of this study predate the infection). Cell type and time point are not known.

This clonotype was seen a few times. The chain joins TRBV10-3 to TRBJ2-7; D tentatively reads TRBD1 or TRBD2 (5 bases each). Trimming removed 0 bases from V and 0 bases from J, with 12 bases in between. Germline assignment: CDR1 ENHRY and CDR2 SYGVKD. CDR3 length: 16 amino acids. The CDR3 sequence: CAISESRGIRSYEQYF. The DNA of the CDR3 is TGTGCCATCAGTGAGTCGAGGGGCATACGCTCCTACGAGCAGTACTTC.

V is TRBV4-1 and J is TRBJ1-4, with 7 bases matching TRBD1. The CDR3 loop spans 16 amino acids. Unmatched junction bases numbered 5, after V lost 2 bases and J lost 2 bases. The V gene's germline CDR1 is MGHRA and CDR2 YSYEKL. CDR3 coding DNA: TGCGCCAGCAGCCAACTCCCGGGACAGACTAATGAAAAACTGTTTTTT. It encodes CASSQLPGQTNEKLFF.

This clonotype has ten or more counts. The rearrangement joins TRBV5-1 to TRBJ2-1; 11 bases are shared with TRBD2. CDR1 is SGHRS, CDR2 YFSETQ, per germline. This CDR3 spans 16 amino acids. The V gene end was trimmed by 4 bases and the J gene end by 6 bases; junction bases not matched to a gene: 9. CDR3 nucleotide sequence: TGCGCCAGCAGCCCACCGGGACTAGCGGTAGTCAATGAGCAGTTCTTC. Its protein product is CASSPPGLAVVNEQFF.

The chain has TRBV2 and TRBJ2-3; 7 positions agree with TRBD2. V lost 3 bases and J lost 2; bases outside the gene matches: 8. This CDR3 is 16 amino acids long. Germline V lookup: CDR1 SNHLY, CDR2 FYNNEI. For the CDR3, the DNA is TGTGCCAGCAGTGATTATGGGCTAGCGGACACAGATACGCAGTATTTT. Amino acids: CASSDYGLADTDTQYF.

The chain recombines TRBV7-9 with TRBJ1-3; D is undetermined. Germline V gene sequence: CDR1 SEHNR, CDR2 FQNEAQ (reference sequence). CDR3 length: 14 residues. V was trimmed by 10 bases and J by 2 bases, leaving 15 bases between them. The chain's CDR3 is CATRPNSAGNTIYF. DNA for the CDR3: TGTGCCACCCGCCCCAACTCTGCTGGAAACACCATATATTTT. Complete variable domain (other parts from reference TRBV7-9 and TRBJ1-3): DTGVSQNPRHKITKRGQNVTFRCDPISEHNRLYWYRQTLGQGPEFLTYFQNEAQLEKSRLLSDRFSAERPKGSFSTLEIQRTEQGDSAMYLCATRPNSAGNTIYFGEGSWLTVV.

This chain links TRBV5-1 with TRBJ1-6; 7 bases match TRBD1. J was trimmed by 7 bases and V by 0 bases; bases with no gene match: 4. The germline V gene encodes CDR1 SGHRS and CDR2 YFSETQ. This CDR3 contains 15 residues. CDR3 region: CASSLGGGENSPLHF. The CDR3 DNA sequence: TGCGCCAGCAGCTTGGGAGGGGGCGAAAATTCACCCCTCCACTTT.

This clonotype was found a few times. The gene calls are TRBV5-5 and TRBJ2-3; D is perhaps TRBD2 (5 bases). The CDR3 contains 15 residues. Trimming removed 2 bases at V and 6 bases at J, with 16 bases between. Germline CDR1 reads SGHKS; CDR2 reads YYEKEE (reference sequence). The CDR3 nucleotides are TGTGCCAGCAGCTTTTCACCTTCGAGGGAGGATACGCAGTATTTT. It yields the protein CASSFSPSREDTQYF.

This chain uses TRBV19 with TRBJ2-7, with a weak D call TRBD2 (5 bases). From germline, CDR1 is LNHDA and CDR2 SQIVND (reference sequence). V gave up 3 bases and J gave up 4 bases, with 10 bases separating them. The CDR3 runs 13 residues. The CDR3 reads CASSMEARYEQYF. As DNA, the CDR3 is TGTGCCAGTAGTATGGAGGCCCGATACGAGCAGTACTTC.

The CDR3 sequence is CASSPGVTSSYEQYF. In DNA form, the CDR3 reads TGTGCCAGCAGCCCCGGGGTCACCTCCTCCTACGAGCAGTACTTC. The chain recombines TRBV9 with TRBJ2-7, with a possible D match to TRBD2 (5 bases). V lost 4 bases and J lost 0, with 14 bases in between. The CDR3 contains 15 residues. CDR1 and CDR2 (germline): SGDLS, YYNGEE.

The chain joins TRBV11-2 to TRBJ1-1, with TRBD1 identical over 9 bases. The CDR3 runs 14 residues. Germline V gene lookup returns CDR1 SGHAT and CDR2 FQNNGV. V dropped 4 bases and J dropped 3; count of bases not matched to a gene: 3. The CDR3: CASSSGQGYTEAFF. The CDR3 DNA reads TGTGCCAGCAGCTCGGGACAGGGTTACACTGAAGCTTTCTTT.

The chain is built from TRBV28 and TRBJ2-5, with TRBD1 as a possible D gene (6 bases). The germline V and J ends were trimmed by 1 base and 2 bases, with 11 bases remaining between them. Germline-derived CDR1 and CDR2 are MDHEN and SYDVKM. The CDR3 spans 15 residues. The CDR3 spells CASSLFRTAQETQYF. CDR3 DNA sequence: TGTGCCAGCAGTTTATTCCGGACAGCTCAAGAGACCCAGTACTTC.

V and J are TRBV2 and TRBJ2-2; TRBD1 or TRBD2 may be the D gene (6 bases each). Germline CDR1 SNHLY, CDR2 FYNNEI. The CDR3 extends over 16 amino acids. V lost 3 bases and J 7 bases, leaving 18 bases between the germline ends. The CDR3 sequence is CASSENRGRTGGELFF. CDR3 in DNA: TGTGCCAGCAGTGAGAATCGGGGGCGGACGGGCGGGGAGCTGTTTTTT.

This clonotype occurred a few times. This chain connects TRBV5-5 to TRBJ1-5; 9 bases fit TRBD1. The CDR3 spans 15 residues. V lost 3 bases and J lost 4; bases outside the gene matches: 5. Per germline, CDR1 SGHKS and CDR2 YYEKEE (reference sequence). CDR3 loop: CASSWTGAANQPQHF. The CDR3 DNA follows: TGTGCCAGCAGCTGGACAGGGGCGGCGAATCAGCCCCAGCATTTT.

V and J are TRBV2 and TRBJ2-7; D gene uncertain. Germline CDR1 SNHLY, CDR2 FYNNEI. The CDR3 has 13 amino acids. The V end was cut by 4 bases, the J end by 5 bases, with 12 bases between. CDR3 DNA: TGTGCCAGCAGTGGGGTCCCCCGAGACGAGCAGTACTTC. Amino acid sequence: CASSGVPRDEQYF.

This clonotype was counted between two and nine times. With a much larger clone just one base away, this may be a read error. The chain employs TRBV11-2 and TRBJ2-1, with 10 bases lining up with TRBD1. In germline, CDR1 is SGHAT, CDR2 FQNNGV. With V trimmed by 3 bases and J by 7 bases, 3 bases remained unmatched. There are 14 residues in the CDR3. CDR3 residues: CASSFGQGENEQFF. For the CDR3, the DNA is TGTGCCAGCAGCTTCGGACAGGGGGAGAATGAGCAGTTCTTC. The full variable domain, completed using reference TRBV11-2 and TRBJ2-1, is EAGVAQSPRYKIIEKRQSVAFWCNPISGHATLYWYQQILGQGPKLLIQFQNNGVVDDSQLPKDRFSAERLKGVDSTLKIQPAKLEDSAVYLCASSFGQGENEQFFGPGTRLTVL.

The V gene is TRBV19, the J gene TRBJ2-3; possible D gene TRBD1, 6 bases. Trimming removed 5 bases at V and 1 base at J, with 13 bases between. This CDR3 comprises 15 residues. The germline V gene encodes CDR1 LNHDA and CDR2 SQIVND (reference sequence). CDR3 in amino acids: CASSFRGIGTDTQYF. CDR3 nucleotide sequence: TGTGCCAGTAGTTTCAGGGGTATCGGCACAGATACGCAGTATTTT. Combining the CDR3 with reference TRBV19 and TRBJ2-3 gives the whole variable domain DGGITQSPKYLFRKEGQNVTLSCEQNLNHDAMYWYRQDPGQGLRLIYYSQIVNDFQKGDIAEGYSVSREKKESFPLTVTSAQKNPTAFYLCASSFRGIGTDTQYFGPGTRLTVL.

In this sample, this clonotype turned up a few times. This chain's CDR3 is CASGKGALDEQYF. CDR3 sequence (DNA): TGTGCCAGCGGTAAGGGGGCGCTGGACGAGCAGTACTTC. The chain recombines TRBV9 with TRBJ2-7; 7 bases align to TRBD1. After removal of 7 bases from V and 5 bases from J, the junction contained 9 bases not matched to a gene. Germline-derived CDR1 and CDR2 are SGDLS and YYNGEE. The CDR3 loop spans 13 amino acids.

This clonotype was detected a few times. J is TRBJ2-7 and V is TRBV28; tentative D call: TRBD1 (6 bases). The CDR3 is 15 amino acids. V was trimmed by 6 bases and J by 1 base, leaving 16 bases between them. CDR1 and CDR2 (germline): MDHEN, SYDVKM. CDR3 nucleotides: TGTGCCAGCAGCAGCGTCGGGACACCGTCCTACGAGCAGTACTTC. Translating it yields CASSSVGTPSYEQYF.

This chain links TRBV20-1 with TRBJ2-7; D is possibly TRBD2 (6 bases). The CDR3 sequence is 14 residues long. The germline V and J ends were trimmed by 3 bases and 2 bases, with 14 bases remaining between them. Per the germline V gene, CDR1 is DFQATT and CDR2 is SNEGSKA (reference sequence). The CDR3 region has the DNA TGCAGTGCTAGGGGGGGTAGCGGACCCTACGAGCAGTACTTC. Translation gives CSARGGSGPYEQYF.

This clonotype was detected many times. CDR3 loop: CASSQGGGSFGETQYF. In nucleotides, the CDR3 is TGTGCCAGCAGCCAAGGCGGCGGGTCTTTTGGGGAGACCCAGTACTTC. The V and J genes are TRBV4-2 and TRBJ2-5, with TRBD2 as a possible D gene (5 bases). CDR1 is LGHNA, CDR2 YNFKEQ, per germline. The CDR3 runs 16 residues. With 1 base removed from V and 5 bases from J, the gap between germline ends came to 17 bases.

The chain recombines TRBV20-1 with TRBJ1-2, with D possibly matching TRBD1 (6 bases). The V and J ends lost 6 bases and 1 base respectively, with 21 bases between them. The V gene's germline CDR1 is DFQATT and CDR2 SNEGSKA (reference sequence). CDR3 length equals 16 residues. The CDR3 bases are TGCAGTGCCATCTCGGGGGGGGCTCACATTAACTATGGCTACACCTTC. Its translation: CSAISGGAHINYGYTF.

The genes are TRBV11-2 and TRBJ1-3; D is unresolved. This CDR3 has 15 residues. V gave up 2 bases and J gave up 0 bases, with 8 bases separating them. The V gene's germline CDR1 is SGHAT and CDR2 FQNNGV. As DNA, the CDR3 is TGTGCCAGCAGCTTATGGGTGAACTCTGGAAACACCATATATTTT. This encodes CASSLWVNSGNTIYF. The variable domain in full, with the rest retrieved from reference TRBV11-2 and TRBJ1-3, is EAGVAQSPRYKIIEKRQSVAFWCNPISGHATLYWYQQILGQGPKLLIQFQNNGVVDDSQLPKDRFSAERLKGVDSTLKIQPAKLEDSAVYLCASSLWVNSGNTIYFGEGSWLTVV.

The CDR3 nucleotides read TGTGCCAGCAGTGTCCCGACAGGGAGGGAGCAGTACTTC. Translating it yields CASSVPTGREQYF. V and J are TRBV6-1 and TRBJ2-7, with D perhaps matching TRBD1 (7 bases). V lost 4 bases and J 7 bases, leaving 14 bases between the germline ends. CDR1 and CDR2 from the germline V gene are MNHNS and SASEGT. The CDR3 length is 13 residues.

The chain recombines TRBV30 with TRBJ1-5; D unresolved. Trimming removed 0 bases at V and 2 bases at J, with 5 bases between. Germline V CDR1 and CDR2: GTSNPN, SVGIG (reference sequence). The CDR3 has 13 amino acids. This chain's CDR3 is CAWSVPGNQPQHF. As DNA, the CDR3 is TGTGCCTGGAGTGTTCCGGGCAATCAGCCCCAGCATTTT.

V gene TRBV2 combines with J gene TRBJ1-4, with D hard to call. The CDR3 covers 13 residues. Germline assignment: CDR1 SNHLY and CDR2 FYNNEI. The V end lost 7 bases, the J end lost 5 bases, and 11 bases lay between the germline ends. In nucleotides, the CDR3 is TGTGCCAGCAATGACGGAACGAATGAAAAACTGTTTTTT. Translating gives CASNDGTNEKLFF.

This rearrangement joins TRBV6-4 to TRBJ2-6; D unclear. CDR3 length equals 16 residues. Per germline, CDR1 MRHNA and CDR2 SNTAGT. With 5 bases removed from V and 5 bases from J, the gap between germline ends came to 16 bases. The CDR3 spells CASSYAPLGRANVLTF. CDR3 nucleotide sequence: TGTGCCAGCAGTTATGCCCCGCTCGGTAGGGCCAACGTCCTGACTTTC.

The sample holds a few counts of this clonotype. The chain has TRBV5-1 and TRBJ2-1; D unclear. CDR3 length equals 13 residues. Germline lookup yields CDR1 SGHRS and CDR2 YFSETQ. Between the trimmed V and J ends, which lost 0 bases and 12 bases, there was a span of 13 bases. This CDR3 is CASSLADSLRQFF. The CDR3 DNA reads TGCGCCAGCAGCTTGGCTGACTCCTTAAGGCAGTTCTTC.

CDR3 DNA: TGTGCCAGCAGTGACACCGGGACAGCCATGAAGGAGCAGTACTTC. Encoded protein: CASSDTGTAMKEQYF. J is TRBJ2-7 and V is TRBV2; 7 bases align to TRBD1. V was clipped by 3 bases and J by 7 bases; unmatched bases: 12. Germline V gene lookup returns CDR1 SNHLY and CDR2 FYNNEI. There are 15 residues in the CDR3.